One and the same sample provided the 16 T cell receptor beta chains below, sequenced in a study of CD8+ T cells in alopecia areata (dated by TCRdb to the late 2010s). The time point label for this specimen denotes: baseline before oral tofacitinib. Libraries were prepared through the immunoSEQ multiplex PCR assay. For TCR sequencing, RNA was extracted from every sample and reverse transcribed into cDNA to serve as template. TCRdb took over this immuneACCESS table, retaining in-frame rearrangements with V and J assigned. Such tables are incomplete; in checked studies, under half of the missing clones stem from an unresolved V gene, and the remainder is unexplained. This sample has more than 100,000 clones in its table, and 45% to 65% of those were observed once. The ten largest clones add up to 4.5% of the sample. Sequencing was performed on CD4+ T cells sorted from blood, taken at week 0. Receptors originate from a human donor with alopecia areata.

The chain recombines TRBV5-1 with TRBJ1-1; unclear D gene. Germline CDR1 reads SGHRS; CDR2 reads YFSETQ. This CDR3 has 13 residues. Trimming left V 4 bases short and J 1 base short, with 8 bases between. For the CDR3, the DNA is TGCGCCAGCAGCGCCGACAAGAACACTGAAGCTTTCTTT. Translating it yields CASSADKNTEAFF.

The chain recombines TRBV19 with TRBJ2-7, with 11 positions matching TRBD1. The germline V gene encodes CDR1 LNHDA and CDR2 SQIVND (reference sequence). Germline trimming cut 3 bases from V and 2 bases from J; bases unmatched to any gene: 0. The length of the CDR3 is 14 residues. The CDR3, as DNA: TGTGCCAGTAGTATGGGACAGGGGGCCTACGAGCAGTACTTC. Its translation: CASSMGQGAYEQYF.

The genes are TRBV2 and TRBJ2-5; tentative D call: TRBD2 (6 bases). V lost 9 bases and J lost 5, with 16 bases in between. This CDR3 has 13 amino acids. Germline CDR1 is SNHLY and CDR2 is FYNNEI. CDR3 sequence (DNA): TGTGCCAGTTGGACGGTGGAGGGGGAGACCCAGTACTTC. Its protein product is CASWTVEGETQYF.

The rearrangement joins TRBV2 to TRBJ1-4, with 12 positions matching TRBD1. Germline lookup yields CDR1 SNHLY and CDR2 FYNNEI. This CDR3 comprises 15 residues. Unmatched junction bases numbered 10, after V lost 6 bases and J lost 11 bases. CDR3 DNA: TGTGCCAGCAGGTCGGGACAGGGGGCGCCCGATAAACTGTTTTTT. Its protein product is CASRSGQGAPDKLFF.

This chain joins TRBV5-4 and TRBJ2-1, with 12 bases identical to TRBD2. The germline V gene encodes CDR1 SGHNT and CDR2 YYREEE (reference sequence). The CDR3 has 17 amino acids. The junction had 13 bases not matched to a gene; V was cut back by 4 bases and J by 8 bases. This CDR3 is CASSGGLAGPTRHEQFF. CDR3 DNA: TGTGCCAGCAGCGGGGGACTAGCGGGCCCTACCCGGCATGAGCAGTTCTTC.

CDR3 in DNA: TGTGCCAGCAGCCTGGCAGGGGCTAGCACAGATACGCAGTATTTT. As protein: CASSLAGASTDTQYF. V usage is TRBV7-2 and J usage is TRBJ2-3, with D maybe TRBD1 (6 bases). With 5 bases removed from V and 0 bases from J, the gap between germline ends came to 12 bases. CDR3 size: 15 residues. Germline V gene lookup returns CDR1 SGHTA and CDR2 FQGNSA.

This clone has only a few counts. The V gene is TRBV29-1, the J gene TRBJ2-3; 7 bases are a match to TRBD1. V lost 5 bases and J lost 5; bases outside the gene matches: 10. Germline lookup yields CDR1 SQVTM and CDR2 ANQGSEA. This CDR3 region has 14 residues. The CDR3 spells CSVSGGRHGDTQYF. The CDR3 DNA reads TGCAGCGTTTCAGGGGGTAGGCACGGAGATACGCAGTATTTT.

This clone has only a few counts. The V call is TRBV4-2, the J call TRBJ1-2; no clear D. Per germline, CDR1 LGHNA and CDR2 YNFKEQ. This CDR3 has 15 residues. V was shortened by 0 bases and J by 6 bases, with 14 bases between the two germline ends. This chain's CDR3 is CASSQDEGYGDGYTF. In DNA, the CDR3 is TGTGCCAGCAGCCAAGATGAGGGTTACGGGGATGGCTACACCTTC.

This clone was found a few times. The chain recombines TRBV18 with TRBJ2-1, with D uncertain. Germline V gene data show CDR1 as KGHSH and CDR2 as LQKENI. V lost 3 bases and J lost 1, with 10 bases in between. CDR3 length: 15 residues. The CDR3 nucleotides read TGTGCCAGCTCACCCATCCAGCGATCCTACAATGAGCAGTTCTTC. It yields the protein CASSPIQRSYNEQFF.

CDR3 sequence reads: CASSPETGEQFF. The CDR3 nucleotides read TGCGCCAGCAGCCCAGAGACGGGCGAGCAGTTCTTC. This chain links TRBV4-1 with TRBJ2-1; D ambiguous. Germline V gives CDR1 MGHRA, CDR2 YSYEKL. This CDR3 is 12 amino acids long. V dropped 4 bases and J dropped 10 bases, with 11 bases sitting between them.

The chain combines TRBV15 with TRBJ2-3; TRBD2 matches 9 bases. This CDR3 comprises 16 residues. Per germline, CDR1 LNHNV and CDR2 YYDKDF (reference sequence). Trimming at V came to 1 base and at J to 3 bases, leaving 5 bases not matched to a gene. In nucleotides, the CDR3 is TGTGCCACCAGCAGAGGACTAGCGGCGAGAACAGATACGCAGTATTTT. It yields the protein CATSRGLAARTDTQYF. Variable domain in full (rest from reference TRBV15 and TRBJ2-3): DAMVIQNPRYQVTQFGKPVTLSCSQTLNHNVMYWYQQKSSQAPKLLFHYYDKDFNNEADTPDNFQSRRPNTSFCFLDIRSPGLGDTAMYLCATSRGLAARTDTQYFGPGTRLTVL.

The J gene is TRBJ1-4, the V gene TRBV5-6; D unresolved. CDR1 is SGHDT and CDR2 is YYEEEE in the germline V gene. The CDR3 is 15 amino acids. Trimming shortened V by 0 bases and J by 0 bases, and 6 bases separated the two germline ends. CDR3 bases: TGTGCCAGCAGCTTGGTGCAGTCAACTAATGAAAAACTGTTTTTT. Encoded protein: CASSLVQSTNEKLFF.

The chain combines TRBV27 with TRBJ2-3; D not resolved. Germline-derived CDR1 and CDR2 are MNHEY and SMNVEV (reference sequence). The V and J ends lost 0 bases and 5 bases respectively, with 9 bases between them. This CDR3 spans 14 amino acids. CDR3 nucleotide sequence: TGTGCCAGCAGTTTATCCTCATTCCGAGATACGCAGTATTTT. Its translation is CASSLSSFRDTQYF.

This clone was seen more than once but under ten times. CDR3 in amino acids: CASSFGETQYF. The CDR3 coding sequence is TGTGCCAGCAGCTTCGGAGAGACCCAGTACTTC. The genes are TRBV5-6 and TRBJ2-5; no firm D call. The CDR3 totals 11 residues. The germline CDR1 and CDR2 sequences are SGHDT and YYEEEE. Between the trimmed V and J ends, which lost 2 bases and 4 bases, there was a span of 3 bases.

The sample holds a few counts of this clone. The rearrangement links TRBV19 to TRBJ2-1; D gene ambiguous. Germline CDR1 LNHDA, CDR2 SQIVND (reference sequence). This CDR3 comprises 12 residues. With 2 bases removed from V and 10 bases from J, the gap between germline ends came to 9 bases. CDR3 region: CASSIIRTEQFF. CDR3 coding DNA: TGTGCCAGTAGTATAATCCGAACAGAGCAGTTCTTC.

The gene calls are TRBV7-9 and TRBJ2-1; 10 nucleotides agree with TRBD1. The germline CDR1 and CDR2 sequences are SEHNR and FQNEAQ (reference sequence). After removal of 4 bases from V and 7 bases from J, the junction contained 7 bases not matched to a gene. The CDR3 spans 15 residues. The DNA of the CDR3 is TGTGCCAGCAGCTGGGAGGGACAGGGGACTAATGAGCAGTTCTTC. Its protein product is CASSWEGQGTNEQFF.